A selection of T cell receptor beta chains follows, all from one sample in a study of regulatory T cells in long-lasting Graves disease. TCRdb reprocessed the multiplex PCR reads via MiXCR and lists one record per CDR3 protein. Here the sample spans hundreds of thousands of distinct CDR3 sequences, around 32% being singletons. The sample was peripheral blood mononuclear cells (PBMCs), taken when the disease was refractory, from a patient treated with antithyroid drugs. The receptors come from a female donor with Graves disease. Both conserved end residues are part of each CDR3. Each record gives: clone size, J gene, D gene, V gene, CDR3 protein, CDR3 DNA. D genes are given only for firm matches. Some rows mark clone size as missing; the rest say once, few, many or name a class of expanded clone.

>many|TRBJ2-2|.|TRBV2
CASSVNRNTGELFF
TGTGCCAGCAGTGTGAACAGGAACACCGGGGAGCTGTTTTTT
>.|TRBJ1-1|.|TRBV20-1
CSARVPGGHTEAFF
TGCAGTGCTAGAGTTCCCGGGGGCCACACTGAAGCTTTCTTT
>.|TRBJ2-1|TRBD1|TRBV6-1
CASRTLQGATYNEQFF
TGTGCCAGCAGAACTTTACAGGGGGCTACCTACAATGAGCAGTTCTTC
>.|TRBJ2-1|TRBD2|TRBV20-1
CSATSPGGSWDNEQFF
TGCAGTGCCACCAGCCCGGGCGGGAGTTGGGACAATGAGCAGTTCTTC
>.|TRBJ1-2|TRBD1|TRBV27
CASRTGGADRGGYTF
TGTGCCAGCAGGACAGGGGGCGCCGATCGGGGGGGCTACACCTTC
>many|TRBJ2-2|.|TRBV7-3
CASSLRPGELFF
TGTGCCAGCAGCTTAAGGCCCGGGGAGCTGTTTTTT
>.|TRBJ1-1|.|TRBV19
CATQSRTRGNTEAFF
TGTGCCACCCAAAGCCGGACCAGGGGAAACACTGAAGCTTTCTTT
>.|TRBJ1-5|TRBD1|TRBV28
CASSIPGTGGDQPQHF
TGTGCCAGCAGTATACCAGGGACAGGAGGGGATCAGCCCCAGCATTTT
>many|TRBJ1-5|.|TRBV12-3/TRBV12-4
CASSRGTYQPQHF
TGTGCCAGCAGCCGCGGGACGTATCAGCCCCAGCATTTT
>once|TRBJ1-2|TRBD1|TRBV14
CASSHLQGAGYGYTF
TGTGCCAGCAGCCACCTACAGGGGGCTGGCTATGGCTACACCTTC
>few|TRBJ1-1|.|TRBV11-2
CASSLDLRRNTEAFF
TGTGCCAGCAGCTTAGATCTCCGGAGGAACACTGAAGCTTTCTTT
>.|TRBJ2-7|.|TRBV13
CASSPGVDQSSSYEQYF
TGTGCCAGCAGCCCTGGAGTAGACCAGAGCAGCTCCTACGAGCAGTACTTC
>once|TRBJ1-1|.|TRBV27
CASSYGGAGFGGNTEAFF
TGTGCCAGCAGTTACGGCGGGGCAGGGTTTGGGGGAAACACTGAAGCTTTCTTT
>few|TRBJ2-7|TRBD1|TRBV9
CASSSGTGNEQYF
TGTGCCAGCAGCTCCGGGACAGGCAACGAGCAGTACTTC
>few|TRBJ1-2|.|TRBV25-1
CASSEGDNYGYTF
TGTGCCAGCAGTGAAGGGGATAACTATGGCTACACCTTC
>few|TRBJ2-7|TRBD1|TRBV19
CASTPSIGQGYDEQYF
TGTGCCAGTACCCCATCCATTGGACAGGGGTACGACGAGCAGTACTTC
>many|TRBJ1-5|TRBD1|TRBV12-3/TRBV12-4
CASSGADRLPLNQPQHF
TGTGCCAGCAGCGGGGCGGACAGGCTCCCCCTCAATCAGCCCCAGCATTTT
>.|TRBJ1-2|TRBD1|TRBV7-3
CASSPRGGQGVGYTF
TGTGCCAGCAGCCCCCGTGGTGGACAGGGAGTCGGCTACACCTTC
>many|TRBJ1-1|TRBD1|TRBV30
CAWGQGQLGAFF
TGTGCCTGGGGACAGGGGCAGCTTGGAGCTTTCTTT
>once|TRBJ2-5|TRBD2|TRBV4-1
CASSQPGLAKQETQYF
TGCGCCAGCAGCCAACCGGGACTAGCAAAACAAGAGACCCAGTACTTC
>few|TRBJ2-7|TRBD1|TRBV20-1
CSARDGTGVSYEQYF
TGCAGTGCTAGAGATGGCACAGGGGTTTCCTACGAGCAGTACTTC
>.|TRBJ1-2|TRBD1|TRBV7-9
CASSFTLPHRGKGGYTF
TGTGCCAGCAGCTTTACCTTACCCCACAGGGGAAAAGGTGGCTACACCTTC
>many|TRBJ1-2|.|TRBV11-2
CASSYLDYGYTF
TGTGCCAGCAGCTACTTAGACTATGGCTACACCTTC
>.|TRBJ1-6|TRBD1|TRBV19
CASSAGTGRNSPLHF
TGTGCCAGTAGTGCCGGGACAGGTCGGAATTCACCCCTCCACTTT
>.|TRBJ2-1|.|TRBV14
CASSRKNPGVATYNEQFF
TGTGCCAGCAGCCGTAAAAACCCCGGGGTGGCTACGTACAATGAGCAGTTCTTC
>.|TRBJ1-1|TRBD1|TRBV6-1
CASRRDSVNTEAFF
TGTGCCAGCAGGAGGGACAGTGTGAACACTGAAGCTTTCTTT
>.|TRBJ2-7|TRBD1|TRBV7-9
CASSSGHRGNSYEQYF
TGTGCCAGCAGCTCGGGCCACAGGGGGAATTCCTACGAGCAGTACTTC
>many|TRBJ2-5|.|TRBV29-1
CSGSQGGETQYF
TGCAGCGGATCACAGGGAGGGGAGACCCAGTACTTC
>many|TRBJ1-1|.|TRBV15
CATSRDGNTEAFF
TGTGCCACCAGCAGAGATGGAAACACTGAAGCTTTCTTT
>.|TRBJ1-1|.|TRBV10-3
CAISPGTEAFF
TGTGCCATCAGTCCCGGGACTGAAGCTTTCTTT
>.|TRBJ2-2|.|TRBV12-3/TRBV12-4
CASSLPQGGMNTGELFF
TGTGCCAGCAGTTTACCACAGGGGGGGATGAACACCGGGGAGCTGTTTTTT
>many|TRBJ2-7|TRBD1|TRBV19
CASSWTGEAYEQYF
TGTGCCAGCAGCTGGACAGGAGAGGCCTACGAGCAGTACTTC
>few|TRBJ1-2|.|TRBV30
CAWSVRLGRGYTF
TGTGCCTGGAGTGTACGATTGGGGAGAGGCTACACCTTC
>.|TRBJ2-5|TRBD1|TRBV9
CASSGGTGPLTQYF
TGTGCCAGCAGCGGGGGGACAGGACCCTTGACCCAGTACTTC
>.|TRBJ2-7|.|TRBV20-1
CSAKDQMWNEQYF
TGCAGTGCAAAGGACCAGATGTGGAACGAGCAGTACTTC
>few|TRBJ2-2|.|TRBV5-6
CASSLGPTAGELFF
TGTGCCAGCAGCTTGGGACCGACCGCCGGGGAGCTGTTTTTT
>.|TRBJ1-4|.|TRBV28
CASSLSGAGYGENEKLFF
TGTGCCAGCAGTTTATCAGGGGCCGGCTACGGGGAAAATGAAAAACTGTTTTTT
>few|TRBJ2-3|.|TRBV11-2
CASSLGRVTDTQYF
TGTGCCAGCAGCTTAGGTCGGGTAACAGATACGCAGTATTTT
>.|TRBJ1-6|.|TRBV11-3
CASSLSTANSPLHF
TGTGCCAGCAGCTTAAGCACAGCTAATTCACCCCTCCACTTT
>.|TRBJ1-1|TRBD1|TRBV18
CASSHDRGNTEAFF
TGTGCCAGCAGCCACGACAGGGGCAACACTGAAGCTTTCTTT
>few|TRBJ1-1|.|TRBV20-1
CSAHRDTEAFF
TGCAGTGCGCACCGGGACACTGAAGCTTTCTTT